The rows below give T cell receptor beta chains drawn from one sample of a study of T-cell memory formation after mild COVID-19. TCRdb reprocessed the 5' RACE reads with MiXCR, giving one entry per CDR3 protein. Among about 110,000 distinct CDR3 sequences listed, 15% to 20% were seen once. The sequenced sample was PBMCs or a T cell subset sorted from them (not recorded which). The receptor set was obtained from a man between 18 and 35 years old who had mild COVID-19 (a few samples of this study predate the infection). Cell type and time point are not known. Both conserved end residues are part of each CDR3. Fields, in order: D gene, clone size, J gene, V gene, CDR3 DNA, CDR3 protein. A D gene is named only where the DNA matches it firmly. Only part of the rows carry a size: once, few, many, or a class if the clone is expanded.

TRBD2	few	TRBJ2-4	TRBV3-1	TGTGCCAGCAGCCAAGATTTTAGCGGGGGGCACATTCAGTACTTC	CASSQDFSGGHIQYF
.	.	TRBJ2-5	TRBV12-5	TGTGCTAGTGGTTTGGATACGAGGGAGACCCAGTACTTC	CASGLDTRETQYF
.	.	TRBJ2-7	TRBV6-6	TGTGCCAGCAATTCTTGGGCCAGGGTCTACGAGCAGTACTTC	CASNSWARVYEQYF
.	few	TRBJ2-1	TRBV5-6	TGTGCCAGCAGCTATCCCCCTGTAGGGGGGGAGTACAATGAGCAGTTCTTC	CASSYPPVGGEYNEQFF
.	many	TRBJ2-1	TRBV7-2	TGTGCCAGCAGCTTAGAGAGGACAGAGAATGAGCAGTTCTTC	CASSLERTENEQFF
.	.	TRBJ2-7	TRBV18	TGTGCCAGCTCACCACGAAGCCAGGCATCCTACGAGCAGTACTTC	CASSPRSQASYEQYF
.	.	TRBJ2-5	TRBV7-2	TGTGCCAGCAGCCCCGCCGGGACTAACAGGGTCGGGGAGACCCAGTACTTC	CASSPAGTNRVGETQYF
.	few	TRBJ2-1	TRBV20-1	TGCAGTGCTACCCCTACGGGGGCCCCCTCCTACAATGAGCAGTTCTTC	CSATPTGAPSYNEQFF
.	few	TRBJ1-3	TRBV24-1	TGTGCCCCCGCCCCGGCTGGAAACACCATATATTTT	CAPAPAGNTIYF
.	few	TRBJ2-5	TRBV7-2	TGTGCCAGCAGCCCGGGATATGGGAGAGAGACCCAGTACTTC	CASSPGYGRETQYF